This entry is about one T cell receptor beta chain. The junction and the germline gene differ at one end; a read error may be behind it. These data are taken from a study of blood T cell repertoires in COVID-19. Repertoires were generated with immunoSEQ multiplex PCR, while TCRdb's copy carries only in-frame clones and drops some. The sample includes about 310,000 clones, 80% to 90% of them seen just once. Living in about two dozen US areas, the participants were between about 18 and 95 years of age. Assignment of participants to cohorts was predicated upon participant-reported clinical history. This sequence originates from a woman aged 18-35 years who had recovered from COVID-19. The sample was PBMCs or T cells enriched from blood (not recorded which).

The CDR3 protein is CASREGAGTYYGYTF. The CDR3 nucleotides are TGTGCCAGCAGGGAAGGGGCTGGTACGTACTATGGCTACACCTTC. The chain combines TRBV2 with TRBJ1-2; D is possibly TRBD1 (5 bases). The CDR3 runs 15 residues. Germline loops: CDR1 SNHLY, CDR2 FYNNEI.